The 10 T cell receptor beta chains given below trace back to one sample, sequenced in a study of immune evolution from preneoplasia to lung adenocarcinoma. Assay used: immunoSEQ multiplex PCR; TCRdb lists only in-frame clones, some missing. The sample carries approximately 26,000 clones, about 76% recorded once. Sequencing was done on a sample of FFPE invasive lung adenocarcinoma tissue. The origin of the receptors is a person aged 55 to 70 with invasive lung adenocarcinoma. Some clones in this sample may be carry-over from other donors' samples.

This clone came up once. The rearrangement uses TRBV18 and TRBJ1-1; 9 bases fit TRBD1. Germline CDR1 is KGHSH and CDR2 is LQKENI. V was pared by 6 bases and J by 5 bases, with 4 bases of the junction left unmatched. The CDR3 extends over 13 amino acids. The CDR3 sequence is CASSTGGGTEAFF. The CDR3 DNA is TGTGCCAGCTCTACAGGGGGCGGGACTGAAGCTTTCTTT.

This chain links TRBV11-2 with TRBJ2-3, with D maybe TRBD2 (5 bases). CDR1 and CDR2 (germline): SGHAT, FQNNGV. The ends were cut back, 5 bases at V and 5 bases at J, with 11 bases in the middle. CDR3 size: 13 residues. CDR3 sequence: CASSTNAGDTQYF. In DNA, the CDR3 is TGTGCCAGCAGCACAAACGCGGGAGATACGCAGTATTTT.

This sequence joins TRBV5-1 and TRBJ2-1; TRBD2 might be the D (5 bases). CDR3 length equals 14 residues. Germline lookup yields CDR1 SGHRS and CDR2 YFSETQ. Trimming removed 2 bases from V and 4 bases from J, with 10 bases in between. The CDR3 region is CASSFGERYNEQFF. In DNA form, the CDR3 reads TGCGCCAGCAGCTTCGGGGAGCGGTACAATGAGCAGTTCTTC.

The chain carries TRBV10-2 and TRBJ2-7; 7 nucleotides agree with TRBD1. The CDR3 sequence is 14 residues long. V was clipped by 8 bases and J by 4 bases; unmatched bases: 11. Germline-derived CDR1 and CDR2 are WSHSY and SAAADI. CDR3 region: CASGIQGREYEQYF. For the CDR3, the DNA is TGCGCCAGCGGGATACAGGGGAGAGAGTACGAGCAGTACTTC.

The J gene is TRBJ2-1, the V gene TRBV7-2; weak D call: TRBD2 (5 bases). The CDR3 has 15 amino acids. In germline, CDR1 is SGHTA, CDR2 FQGNSA. V dropped 3 bases and J dropped 8 bases, with 17 bases sitting between them. As DNA, the CDR3 is TGTGCCAGCAGCTTTGAGATTGGAGGTGTCGATGAGCAGTTCTTC. Amino acid sequence: CASSFEIGGVDEQFF.

The gene calls are TRBV28 and TRBJ1-5; the D gene is possibly TRBD1 (5 bases). V gave up 0 bases and J gave up 5 bases, with 5 bases separating them. CDR3 length: 13 amino acids. Per the germline V gene, CDR1 is MDHEN and CDR2 is SYDVKM. The CDR3 DNA sequence: TGTGCCAGCAGTTTATGGGGGGATCAGCCCCAGCATTTT. Translation: CASSLWGDQPQHF.

As concerns this clone: It is likely a read error: a sequence one base away is far more abundant. V is TRBV18 and J is TRBJ2-7; D might be TRBD1 (6 bases). Between the trimmed V and J ends, which lost 6 bases and 3 bases, there was a span of 18 bases. Germline V gene lookup returns CDR1 KGHSH and CDR2 LQKENI. The CDR3 totals 15 residues. The CDR3 DNA is TGTGCCAGCTCCTCCAGGCAGGGGTGGAGCTACGAGCAGTACTTC. Protein product: CASSSRQGWSYEQYF.

This sequence joins TRBV9 and TRBJ2-1, with 9 bases that match TRBD2. Germline CDR1 is SGDLS and CDR2 is YYNGEE. The CDR3 consists of 17 residues. After removal of 4 bases from V and 7 bases from J, the junction contained 15 bases not matched to a gene. CDR3 DNA: TGTGCCAGCAGCCCGGTCGCGGGTCCTAGCGGGATAAATGAGCAGTTCTTC. Amino acids: CASSPVAGPSGINEQFF.

This sequence joins TRBV10-3 and TRBJ1-3; D is ambiguous. Per the germline V gene, CDR1 is ENHRY and CDR2 is SYGVKD. The CDR3 loop spans 13 amino acids. The germline V and J ends were trimmed by 10 bases and 8 bases, with 18 bases remaining between them. CDR3 protein: CATSPRGRDTIYF. DNA for the CDR3: TGTGCCACCTCTCCCCGAGGGAGAGACACCATATATTTT.

The chain employs TRBV12-5 and TRBJ1-5; 9 nucleotides align to TRBD1. The CDR3 sequence is 13 residues long. Germline CDR1 reads LGHNT; CDR2 reads FRNRAP. V lost 7 bases, J lost 4 bases, and 2 bases stayed unmatched. The CDR3 spells CASAGTGNQPQHF. The DNA for the CDR3 is TGTGCTAGTGCCGGGACAGGGAATCAGCCCCAGCATTTT. Using reference TRBV12-5 and TRBJ1-5 for the parts outside the CDR3, the full variable domain is DARVTQTPRHKVTEMGQEVTMRCQPILGHNTVFWYRQTMMQGLELLAYFRNRAPLDDSGMPKDRFSAEMPDATLATLKIQPSEPRDSAVYFCASAGTGNQPQHFGDGTRLSIL.